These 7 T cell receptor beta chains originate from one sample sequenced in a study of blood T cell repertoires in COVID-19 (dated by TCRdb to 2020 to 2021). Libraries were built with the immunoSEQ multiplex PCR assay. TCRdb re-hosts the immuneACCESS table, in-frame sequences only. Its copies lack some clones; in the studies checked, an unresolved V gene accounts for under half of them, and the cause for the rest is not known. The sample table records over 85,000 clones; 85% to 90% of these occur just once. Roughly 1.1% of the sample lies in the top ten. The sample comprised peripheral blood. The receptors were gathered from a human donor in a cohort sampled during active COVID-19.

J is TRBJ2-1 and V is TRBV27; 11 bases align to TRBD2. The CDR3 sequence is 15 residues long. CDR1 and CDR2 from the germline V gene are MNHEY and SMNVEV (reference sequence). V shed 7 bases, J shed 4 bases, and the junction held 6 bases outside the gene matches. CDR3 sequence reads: CASTGGLADYNEQFF. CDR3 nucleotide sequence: TGTGCCAGCACGGGGGGACTAGCGGATTACAATGAGCAGTTCTTC.

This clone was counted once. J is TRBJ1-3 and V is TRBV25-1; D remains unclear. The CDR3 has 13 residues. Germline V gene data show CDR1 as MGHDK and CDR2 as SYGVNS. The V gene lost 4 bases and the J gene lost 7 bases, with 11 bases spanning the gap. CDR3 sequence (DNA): TGTGCCAGCAGTGCTTACCCGGGGAACACCATATATTTT. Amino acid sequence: CASSAYPGNTIYF.

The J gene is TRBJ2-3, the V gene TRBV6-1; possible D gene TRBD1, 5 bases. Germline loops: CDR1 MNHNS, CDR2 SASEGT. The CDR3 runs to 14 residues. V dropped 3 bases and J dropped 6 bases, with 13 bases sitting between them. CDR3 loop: CASSEQGSRDTQYF. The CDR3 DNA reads TGTGCCAGCAGTGAGCAGGGTTCTCGGGATACGCAGTATTTT.

The CDR3 region is CASSQEGQLGGNTIYF. The DNA for the CDR3 is TGTGCCAGCAGCCAGGAGGGACAGTTAGGTGGAAACACCATATATTTT. The chain links TRBV7-9 to TRBJ1-3, with 7 nucleotides matching TRBD1. Germline-derived CDR1 and CDR2 are SEHNR and FQNEAQ (reference sequence). The V and J ends lost 5 bases and 3 bases, in that order; junction bases with no gene match: 10. The CDR3 runs 16 residues.

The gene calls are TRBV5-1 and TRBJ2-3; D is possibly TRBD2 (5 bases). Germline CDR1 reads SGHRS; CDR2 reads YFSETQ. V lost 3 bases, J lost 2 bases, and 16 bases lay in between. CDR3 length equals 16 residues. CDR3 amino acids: CASSSGGGSHTDTQYF. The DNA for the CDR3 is TGCGCCAGCAGCTCAGGAGGTGGGTCTCACACAGATACGCAGTATTTT.

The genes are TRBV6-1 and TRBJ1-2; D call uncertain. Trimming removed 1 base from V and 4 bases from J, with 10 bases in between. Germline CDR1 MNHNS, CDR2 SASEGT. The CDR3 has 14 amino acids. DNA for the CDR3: TGTGCCAGCAGTGAAGGCCCGGGGTTCTATGGCTACACCTTC. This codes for CASSEGPGFYGYTF.

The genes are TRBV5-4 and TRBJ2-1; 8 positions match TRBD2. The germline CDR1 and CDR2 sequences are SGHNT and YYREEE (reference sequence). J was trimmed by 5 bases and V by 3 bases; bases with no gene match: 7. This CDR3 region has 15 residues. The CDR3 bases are TGTGCCAGCAGCTCGTTAGCGGGAAGGAACAATGAGCAGTTCTTC. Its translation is CASSSLAGRNNEQFF. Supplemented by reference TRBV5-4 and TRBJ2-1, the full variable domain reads ETGVTQSPTHLIKTRGQQVTLRCSSQSGHNTVSWYQQALGQGPQFIFQYYREEENGRGNFPPRFSGLQFPNYSSELNVNALELDDSALYLCASSSLAGRNNEQFFGPGTRLTVL.